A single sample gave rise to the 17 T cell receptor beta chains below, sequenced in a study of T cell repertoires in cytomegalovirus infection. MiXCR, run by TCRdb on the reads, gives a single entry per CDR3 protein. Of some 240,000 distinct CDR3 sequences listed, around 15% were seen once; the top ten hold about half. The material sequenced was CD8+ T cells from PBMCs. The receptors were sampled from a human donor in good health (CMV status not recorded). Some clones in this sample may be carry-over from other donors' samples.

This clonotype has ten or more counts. The CDR3 DNA is TGTGCCAGCAGCCCTGGATTCGAATACAGACTAGCCAAAAACATTCAGTACTTC. This sequence encodes CASSPGFEYRLAKNIQYF. V and J are TRBV11-2 and TRBJ2-4, with unresolved D. The germline gives CDR1 SGHAT, CDR2 FQNNGV. The CDR3 contains 18 residues. The V and J ends lost 5 bases and 0 bases respectively, with 20 bases between them.

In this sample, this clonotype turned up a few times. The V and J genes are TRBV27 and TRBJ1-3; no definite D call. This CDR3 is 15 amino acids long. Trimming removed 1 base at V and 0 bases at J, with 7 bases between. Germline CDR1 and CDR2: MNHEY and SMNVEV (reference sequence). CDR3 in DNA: TGTGCCAGCAGTTTATACTTCAGCTCTGGAAACACCATATATTTT. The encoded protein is CASSLYFSSGNTIYF.

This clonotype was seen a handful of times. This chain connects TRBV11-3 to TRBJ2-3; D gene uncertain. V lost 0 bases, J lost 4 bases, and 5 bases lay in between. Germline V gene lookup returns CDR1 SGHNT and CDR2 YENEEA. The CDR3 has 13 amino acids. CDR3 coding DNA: TGTGCCAGCAGCTTAGAATTGTCAGATACGCAGTATTTT. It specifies CASSLELSDTQYF.

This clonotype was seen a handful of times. CDR3 nucleotide sequence: TGTGCCAGCAGTCGAGACAGGGTTCTCTATGGCTACACCTTC. Translation: CASSRDRVLYGYTF. The chain joins TRBV6-1 to TRBJ1-2; 7 bases line up with TRBD1. Germline V CDR1 and CDR2: MNHNS, SASEGT. With 5 bases clipped from V and 4 bases from J, the junction kept 7 bases outside the gene matches. The CDR3 extends over 14 amino acids.

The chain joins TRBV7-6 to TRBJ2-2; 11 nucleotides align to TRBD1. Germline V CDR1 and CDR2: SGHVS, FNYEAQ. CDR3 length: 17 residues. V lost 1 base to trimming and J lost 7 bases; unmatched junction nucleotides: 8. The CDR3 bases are TGTGCCAGCAGCTTAGTTGCGGACAGGGGGCAGAGCGGGGAGCTGTTTTTT. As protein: CASSLVADRGQSGELFF.

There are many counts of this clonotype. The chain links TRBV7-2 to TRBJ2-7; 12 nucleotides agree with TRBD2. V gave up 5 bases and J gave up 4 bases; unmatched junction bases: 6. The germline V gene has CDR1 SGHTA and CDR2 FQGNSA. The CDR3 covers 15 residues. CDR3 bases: TGTGCCAGCAGCCCAACTAGCGGGGGGCGTTACGAGCAGTACTTC. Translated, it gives CASSPTSGGRYEQYF.

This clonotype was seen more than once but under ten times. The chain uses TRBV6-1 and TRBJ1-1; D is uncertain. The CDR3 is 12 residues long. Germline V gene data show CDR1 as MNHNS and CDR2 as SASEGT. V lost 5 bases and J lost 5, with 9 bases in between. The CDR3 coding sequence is TGTGCCAGCAGTTACGGGTGGACTGAAGCTTTCTTT. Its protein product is CASSYGWTEAFF.

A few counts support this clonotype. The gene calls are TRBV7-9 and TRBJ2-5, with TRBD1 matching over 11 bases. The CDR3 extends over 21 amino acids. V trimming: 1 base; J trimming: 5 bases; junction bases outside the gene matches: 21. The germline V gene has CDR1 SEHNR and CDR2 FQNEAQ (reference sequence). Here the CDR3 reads CASSLEPGPGQGVAWLETQYF. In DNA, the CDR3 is TGTGCCAGCAGCTTAGAGCCGGGACCGGGACAGGGGGTCGCCTGGTTGGAGACCCAGTACTTC.

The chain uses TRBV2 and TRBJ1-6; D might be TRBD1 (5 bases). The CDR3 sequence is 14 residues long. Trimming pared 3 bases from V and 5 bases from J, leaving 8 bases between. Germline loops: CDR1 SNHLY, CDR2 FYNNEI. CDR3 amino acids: CASSDRGNNSPLHF. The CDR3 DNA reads TGTGCCAGCAGTGATAGGGGAAATAATTCACCCCTCCACTTT.

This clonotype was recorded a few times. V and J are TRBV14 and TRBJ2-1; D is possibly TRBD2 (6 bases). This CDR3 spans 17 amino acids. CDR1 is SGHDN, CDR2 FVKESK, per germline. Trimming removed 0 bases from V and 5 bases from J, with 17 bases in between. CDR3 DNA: TGTGCCAGCAGCCAAGAAGGTTTTGGACTAAGTAACAATGAGCAGTTCTTC. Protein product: CASSQEGFGLSNNEQFF.

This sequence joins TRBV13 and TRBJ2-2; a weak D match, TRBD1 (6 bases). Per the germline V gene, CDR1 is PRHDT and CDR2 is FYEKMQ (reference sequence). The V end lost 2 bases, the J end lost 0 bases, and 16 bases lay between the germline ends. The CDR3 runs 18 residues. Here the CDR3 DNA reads TGTGCCAGCAGCTTATGGCCCCGGACAGCTCCGAACACCGGGGAGCTGTTTTTT. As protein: CASSLWPRTAPNTGELFF. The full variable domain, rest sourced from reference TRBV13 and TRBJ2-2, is AAGVIQSPRHLIKEKRETATLKCYPIPRHDTVYWYQQGPGQDPQFLISFYEKMQSDKGSIPDRFSAQQFSDYHSELNMSSLELGDSALYFCASSLWPRTAPNTGELFFGEGSRLTVL.

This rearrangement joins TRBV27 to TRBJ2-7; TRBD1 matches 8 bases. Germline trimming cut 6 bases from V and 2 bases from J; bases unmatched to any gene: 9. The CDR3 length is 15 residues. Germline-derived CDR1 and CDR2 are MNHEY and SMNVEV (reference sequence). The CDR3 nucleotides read TGTGCCAGCAGCCTAACAGGGGGACCTGCCTACGAGCAGTACTTC. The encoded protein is CASSLTGGPAYEQYF.

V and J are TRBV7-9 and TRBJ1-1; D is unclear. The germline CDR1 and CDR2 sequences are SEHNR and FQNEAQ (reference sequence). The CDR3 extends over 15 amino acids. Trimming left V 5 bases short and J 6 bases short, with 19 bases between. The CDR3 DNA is TGTGCCAGCAGCCCCCGAGGGAGGGCCGTCCCTGAAGCTTTCTTT. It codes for CASSPRGRAVPEAFF.

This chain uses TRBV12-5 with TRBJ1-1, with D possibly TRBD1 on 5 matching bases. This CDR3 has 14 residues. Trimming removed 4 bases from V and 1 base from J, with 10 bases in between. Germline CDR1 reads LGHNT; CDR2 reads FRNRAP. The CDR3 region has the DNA TGTGCTAGTGGTTGGGGGGGGGGGAACACTGAAGCTTTCTTT. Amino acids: CASGWGGGNTEAFF.

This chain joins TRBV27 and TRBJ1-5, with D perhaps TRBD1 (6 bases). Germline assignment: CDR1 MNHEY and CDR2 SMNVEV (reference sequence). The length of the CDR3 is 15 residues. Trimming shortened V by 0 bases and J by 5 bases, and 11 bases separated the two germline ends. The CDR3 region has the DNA TGTGCCAGCAGTTTATCGGTAGGGGGACATCAGCCCCAGCATTTT. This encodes CASSLSVGGHQPQHF.

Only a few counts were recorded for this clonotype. CDR3 nucleotides: TGTGCCAGCAGTGCTCGACAGGGCTCCTACAATGAGCAGTTCTTC. Protein: CASSARQGSYNEQFF. The chain combines TRBV28 with TRBJ2-1; 7 bases match TRBD1. Germline values: CDR1 MDHEN, CDR2 SYDVKM. This CDR3 region has 15 residues. The V segment lost 5 bases and the J segment 0 bases; nucleotides outside the gene matches: 4.

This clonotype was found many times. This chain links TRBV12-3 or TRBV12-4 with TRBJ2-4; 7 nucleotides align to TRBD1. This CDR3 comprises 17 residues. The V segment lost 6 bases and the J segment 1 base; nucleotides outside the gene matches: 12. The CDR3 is CASSTSRGRMAKNIQYF. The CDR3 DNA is TGTGCCAGCAGCACGAGTAGGGGGCGCATGGCCAAAAACATTCAGTACTTC.